The 10 T cell receptor beta chains below were found in one sample sequenced in a study of T cell responses to AZD1222 COVID-19 vaccine. The protocol was immunoSEQ multiplex PCR, while the TCRdb copy is restricted to in-frame clones and leaves out a portion. This table holds 140,000 to 150,000 clones, about nine tenths found once. The sequences come from peripheral blood, collected 28 days after the second AZD1222 dose. These receptors all stem from an adult who received the AZD1222 COVID-19 vaccine.

The rearrangement joins TRBV10-3 to TRBJ1-5; D not resolved. Trimming pared 4 bases from V and 1 base from J, leaving 8 bases between. Germline V gives CDR1 ENHRY, CDR2 SYGVKD. The CDR3 extends over 14 amino acids. Written as DNA, the CDR3 is TGTGCCATCAGTGTTAGGGAGAGCAATCAGCCCCAGCATTTT. It codes for CAISVRESNQPQHF.

The chain has TRBV6-4 and TRBJ1-1, with 11 nucleotides matching TRBD1. Germline-derived CDR1 and CDR2 are MRHNA and SNTAGT. The CDR3 is 17 residues long. The junction had 11 bases not matched to a gene; V was cut back by 3 bases and J by 5 bases. CDR3 residues: CASSDPWTGGKSTEAFF. The CDR3, as DNA: TGTGCCAGCAGTGATCCTTGGACAGGGGGCAAGAGTACTGAAGCTTTCTTT.

The chain uses TRBV14 and TRBJ2-1, with 12 nucleotides matching TRBD2. Germline CDR1 and CDR2: SGHDN and FVKESK. This CDR3 is built from 17 residues. The V segment lost 3 bases and the J segment 8 bases; nucleotides outside the gene matches: 11. The CDR3 coding sequence is TGTGCCAGCAGCCAGCTAGCGGGAGGGCCTAGAGGCGATGAGCAGTTCTTC. Translated: CASSQLAGGPRGDEQFF.

The rearrangement uses TRBV6-4 and TRBJ2-1; 9 bases align to TRBD2. V shed 5 bases and J 7 bases; nucleotides not matched to a gene: 9. The length of the CDR3 is 15 residues. Germline CDR1 and CDR2: MRHNA and SNTAGT. CDR3 sequence: CASSWAGGPENEQFF. CDR3 in DNA: TGTGCCAGCAGTTGGGCGGGAGGGCCTGAGAATGAGCAGTTCTTC.

This sequence joins TRBV19 and TRBJ2-1; 9 bases are a match to TRBD2. The germline CDR1 and CDR2 sequences are LNHDA and SQIVND (reference sequence). The V gene end was trimmed by 6 bases and the J gene end by 4 bases; junction bases not matched to a gene: 10. This CDR3 is built from 16 residues. The CDR3 nucleotides are TGTGCCAGTAGCCTGCAGCGGGGGGCCGGATACAATGAGCAGTTCTTC. Its protein product is CASSLQRGAGYNEQFF.

The chain uses TRBV7-2 and TRBJ2-1; D call uncertain. V dropped 4 bases and J dropped 9 bases, with 10 bases sitting between them. The CDR3 spans 12 residues. Germline CDR1 and CDR2: SGHTA and FQGNSA. The CDR3: CASSYTAFEQFF. As DNA, the CDR3 is TGTGCCAGCAGCTACACCGCGTTTGAGCAGTTCTTC.

This clone was seen just once. The gene calls are TRBV7-8 and TRBJ1-3; D possibly corresponds to TRBD1 (6 bases). Trimming removed 5 bases at V and 5 bases at J, with 13 bases between. This CDR3 has 14 residues. Germline V lookup: CDR1 SGHVS, CDR2 FQNEAQ. The CDR3 nucleotides are TGTGCCAGCAGCGAGACAGGAGCCCGAAACACCATATATTTT. Its protein is CASSETGARNTIYF.

The chain joins TRBV6-5 to TRBJ2-4, with D unresolved. The V end lost 5 bases, the J end lost 2 bases, and 1 base lay between the germline ends. CDR1 and CDR2 from the germline V gene are MNHEY and SVGAGI. This CDR3 is built from 11 residues. Here the CDR3 DNA reads TGTGCCAGCAGTCCCAAAAACATTCAGTACTTC. Translating it yields CASSPKNIQYF.

The chain joins TRBV5-4 to TRBJ2-2; D perhaps matches TRBD1 (5 bases). With 2 bases removed from V and 4 bases from J, the gap between germline ends came to 6 bases. CDR3 size: 13 residues. The germline V gene has CDR1 SGHNT and CDR2 YYREEE (reference sequence). The chain's CDR3 is CASSLDSTGELFF. The CDR3 nucleotides read TGTGCCAGCAGCTTAGACAGCACCGGGGAGCTGTTTTTT.

The chain couples TRBV5-1 to TRBJ1-1; D is unclear. The CDR3 extends over 13 amino acids. Germline V gene data show CDR1 as SGHRS and CDR2 as YFSETQ. Trimming removed 2 bases at V and 5 bases at J, with 10 bases between. The CDR3 DNA reads as TGCGCCAGCAGCTTCTCGACGGGTACTGAAGCTTTCTTT. This encodes CASSFSTGTEAFF.